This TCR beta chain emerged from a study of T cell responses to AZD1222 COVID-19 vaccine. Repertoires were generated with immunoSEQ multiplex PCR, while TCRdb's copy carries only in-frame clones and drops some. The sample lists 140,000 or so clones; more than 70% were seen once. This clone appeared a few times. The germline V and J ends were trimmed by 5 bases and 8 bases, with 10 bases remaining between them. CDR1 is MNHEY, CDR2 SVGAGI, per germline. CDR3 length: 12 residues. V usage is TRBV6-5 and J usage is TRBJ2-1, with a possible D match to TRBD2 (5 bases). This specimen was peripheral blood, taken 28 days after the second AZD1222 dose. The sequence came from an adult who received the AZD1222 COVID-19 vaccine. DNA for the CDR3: TGTGCCAGCAGTCCTACTAGTGATGAGCAGTTCTTC. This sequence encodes CASSPTSDEQFF.